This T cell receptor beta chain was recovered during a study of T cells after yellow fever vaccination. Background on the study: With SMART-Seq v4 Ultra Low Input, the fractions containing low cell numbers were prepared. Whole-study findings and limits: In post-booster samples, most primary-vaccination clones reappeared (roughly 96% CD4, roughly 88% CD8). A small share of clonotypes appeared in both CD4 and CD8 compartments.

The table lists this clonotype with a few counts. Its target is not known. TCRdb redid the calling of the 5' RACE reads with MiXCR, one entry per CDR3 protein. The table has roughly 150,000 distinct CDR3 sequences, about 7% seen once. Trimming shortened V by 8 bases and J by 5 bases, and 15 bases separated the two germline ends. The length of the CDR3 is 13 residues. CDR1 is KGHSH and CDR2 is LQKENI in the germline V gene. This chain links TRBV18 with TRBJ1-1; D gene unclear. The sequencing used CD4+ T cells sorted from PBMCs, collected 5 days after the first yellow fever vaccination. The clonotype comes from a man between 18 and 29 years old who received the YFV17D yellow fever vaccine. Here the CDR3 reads CASPREGGTEAFF. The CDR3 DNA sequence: TGTGCCAGCCCCCGTGAGGGTGGGACTGAAGCTTTCTTT.